One sample yielded the 30 T cell receptor beta chains listed below, sequenced in a study of siplizumab effects on memory and regulatory T cells. Here immunoSEQ multiplex PCR was the method, and the copy in TCRdb shows in-frame clones only, minus some. The sample comprises some 88,000 clones, more than 80% of which are singletons, and roughly 15% rests with the top ten. Sequences were obtained from CD4+ T cells sorted from blood. The receptors shown here come from a human donor in good health.

The rearrangement joins TRBV28 to TRBJ2-3; 11 nucleotides align to TRBD2. Per germline, CDR1 MDHEN and CDR2 SYDVKM. Germline trimming cut 6 bases from V and 3 bases from J; bases unmatched to any gene: 5. This CDR3 region has 15 residues. This CDR3 is CASRLAGGRTDTQYF. The CDR3 DNA is TGTGCCAGCAGGTTAGCGGGAGGGAGGACAGATACGCAGTATTTT.

This clone was seen just once. The genes are TRBV11-2 and TRBJ1-1; D perhaps matches TRBD1 (5 bases). Germline assignment: CDR1 SGHAT and CDR2 FQNNGV. The CDR3 length is 13 residues. Between the trimmed V and J ends, which lost 5 bases and 1 base, there was a span of 8 bases. CDR3 coding DNA: TGTGCCAGCAGCCGGACATCGAACACTGAAGCTTTCTTT. Protein: CASSRTSNTEAFF.

The chain employs TRBV2 and TRBJ1-4; the D gene is possibly TRBD1 (5 bases). CDR3 length: 14 amino acids. Germline CDR1 is SNHLY and CDR2 is FYNNEI. V lost 6 bases and J lost 4, with 12 bases in between. The CDR3 DNA is TGTGCCAGCAGACGGGACGGAAATAATGAAAAACTGTTTTTT. Amino acid sequence: CASRRDGNNEKLFF.

The genes are TRBV11-3 and TRBJ2-1, with D possibly being TRBD1 (5 bases). The CDR3 length is 13 residues. The V end lost 0 bases, the J end lost 6 bases, and 6 bases lay between the germline ends. Looked up from germline, CDR1 is SGHNT and CDR2 is YENEEA. The CDR3 bases are TGTGCCAGCAGCTTAGAGACAGCCAATGAGCAGTTCTTC. It codes for CASSLETANEQFF.

This clone showed up just once. The V gene is TRBV5-4, the J gene TRBJ2-3; D might be TRBD1 (5 bases). This CDR3 spans 14 amino acids. V lost 5 bases and J 5 bases, leaving 15 bases between the germline ends. Per germline, CDR1 SGHNT and CDR2 YYREEE (reference sequence). CDR3 protein: CASSSQGGGDTQYF. Here the CDR3 DNA reads TGTGCCAGCAGTTCTCAGGGTGGCGGAGATACGCAGTATTTT.

The J gene is TRBJ2-5, the V gene TRBV11-2; 13 bases align to TRBD2. The trim removed 3 bases at V and 10 bases at J, leaving 5 bases unmatched. The CDR3 is 14 residues long. Per germline, CDR1 SGHAT and CDR2 FQNNGV. The CDR3 region is CASSFGLAGDYQYF. In DNA form, the CDR3 reads TGTGCCAGCAGCTTCGGACTAGCGGGAGACTACCAGTACTTC.

This rearrangement joins TRBV7-6 to TRBJ2-3; maybe TRBD2 (5 bases). Per the germline V gene, CDR1 is SGHVS and CDR2 is FNYEAQ. Trimming pared 5 bases from V and 6 bases from J, leaving 9 bases between. CDR3 size: 12 residues. CDR3 protein: CASSRGRDTQYF. The DNA of the CDR3 is TGTGCCAGCAGCCGAGGGCGGGATACGCAGTATTTT.

About this clone itself: Mismatch with germline at one junction end may stem from a read error. The chain combines TRBV4-1 with TRBJ1-2, with 7 bases aligning to TRBD1. CDR3 length equals 17 residues. Germline loops: CDR1 MGHRA, CDR2 YSYEKL. The CDR3 sequence is CASSQSGHTDRVEGRAF. CDR3 DNA: TGCGCCAGCAGCCAATCGGGTCATACAGACAGGGTAGAGGGTAGGGCCTTC.

The J gene is TRBJ1-3, the V gene TRBV9; D gene unclear. The germline V gene encodes CDR1 SGDLS and CDR2 YYNGEE. The CDR3 is made up of 17 amino acids. The ends were cut back, 0 bases at V and 2 bases at J, with 15 bases in the middle. CDR3 loop: CASSVEGTRTPGNTIYF. The CDR3, as DNA: TGTGCCAGCAGCGTAGAGGGCACCCGGACCCCTGGAAACACCATATATTTT.

This sequence joins TRBV7-2 and TRBJ2-5; possible D gene TRBD1, 6 bases. The CDR3 covers 15 residues. Germline V lookup: CDR1 SGHTA, CDR2 FQGNSA. The ends were cut back, 5 bases at V and 3 bases at J, with 16 bases in the middle. The CDR3 DNA sequence: TGTGCCAGCAGCGGGGGCGGCCTCAGGGAAGAGACCCAGTACTTC. This encodes CASSGGGLREETQYF.

There are a few counts of this clone. This chain joins TRBV7-2 and TRBJ2-1; D might be TRBD2 (6 bases). V was pared by 0 bases and J by 7 bases, with 7 bases between. This CDR3 has 13 residues. The germline CDR1 and CDR2 sequences are SGHTA and FQGNSA. CDR3 sequence reads: CASSLARGNEQFF. DNA of the CDR3: TGTGCCAGCAGCTTAGCGCGGGGTAATGAGCAGTTCTTC.

The chain has TRBV28 and TRBJ1-1; D is unresolved. From germline, CDR1 is MDHEN and CDR2 SYDVKM. The CDR3 runs 13 residues. V was cut by 6 bases and J by 0 bases, with 8 bases left in between. CDR3 amino acids: CASRTDMNTEAFF. In DNA form, the CDR3 reads TGTGCCAGCAGGACGGATATGAACACTGAAGCTTTCTTT.

This chain links TRBV2 with TRBJ2-3; TRBD2 is a possible D gene (6 bases). Germline values: CDR1 SNHLY, CDR2 FYNNEI. The CDR3 runs 15 residues. The germline V and J ends were trimmed by 4 bases and 0 bases, with 11 bases remaining between them. CDR3 coding DNA: TGTGCCAGCAGTGCCCAGGGACTGAGCACAGATACGCAGTATTTT. Its protein is CASSAQGLSTDTQYF.

This clone was seen a single time. J is TRBJ2-2 and V is TRBV30; 8 bases match TRBD1. Trimming took 4 bases from V and 5 from J; bases not matched to a gene: 12. Per germline, CDR1 GTSNPN and CDR2 SVGIG (reference sequence). CDR3 length: 16 amino acids. The CDR3 region is CAWNPGGRGRTGELFF. For the CDR3, the DNA is TGTGCCTGGAACCCTGGGGGCAGGGGGCGGACCGGGGAGCTGTTTTTT.

The chain employs TRBV6-5 and TRBJ2-3, with no clear D. Between the trimmed V and J ends, which lost 1 base and 4 bases, there was a span of 9 bases. The CDR3 has 14 residues. The germline CDR1 and CDR2 sequences are MNHEY and SVGAGI. The CDR3 DNA is TGTGCCAGCAGTTACTTTAAGGGCGCAGATACGCAGTATTTT. Its translation: CASSYFKGADTQYF.

CDR3 sequence: CASSLSYGELFF. The CDR3 coding sequence is TGTGCCAGCAGCTTGTCGTACGGGGAGCTGTTTTTT. V and J are TRBV9 and TRBJ2-2, with D unclear. The V gene's germline CDR1 is SGDLS and CDR2 YYNGEE. The ends were cut back, 4 bases at V and 7 bases at J, with 8 bases in the middle. The CDR3 length is 12 residues. Full variable domain (missing parts from reference TRBV9 and TRBJ2-2): DSGVTQTPKHLITATGQRVTLRCSPRSGDLSVYWYQQSLDQGLQFLIQYYNGEERAKGNILERFSAQQFPDLHSELNLSSLELGDSALYFCASSLSYGELFFGEGSRLTVL.

The chain couples TRBV19 to TRBJ1-2; 7 positions match TRBD1. Looked up from germline, CDR1 is LNHDA and CDR2 is SQIVND (reference sequence). J lost 4 bases, V lost 0 bases, and 5 bases had no gene match. The CDR3 extends over 15 amino acids. CDR3 coding DNA: TGTGCCAGTAGTATAGAACCGGGACAGAGCTATGGCTACACCTTC. It is translated as CASSIEPGQSYGYTF.

V usage is TRBV5-5 and J usage is TRBJ2-2; D uncertain. The V gene's germline CDR1 is SGHKS and CDR2 YYEKEE (reference sequence). V dropped 0 bases and J dropped 6 bases, with 9 bases sitting between them. The CDR3 runs 14 residues. The CDR3 DNA is TGTGCCAGCAGCTTGGTTTTGTCATCCGGGGAGCTGTTTTTT. Residues: CASSLVLSSGELFF.

This clone occurred once. V usage is TRBV6-5 and J usage is TRBJ2-5, with a possible D match to TRBD1 (5 bases). CDR1 is MNHEY and CDR2 is SVGAGI in the germline V gene. The length of the CDR3 is 12 residues. Trimming removed 2 bases from V and 11 bases from J, with 12 bases in between. In DNA, the CDR3 is TGTGCCAGCAGTTACGCAGGGTCTAGGCAGTACTTC. This gives the protein CASSYAGSRQYF.

The sample holds a few counts of this clone. This chain links TRBV7-2 with TRBJ2-1, with 9 positions matching TRBD2. J gave up 9 bases and V 2 bases, and 5 bases lay outside the gene matches. This CDR3 region has 14 residues. The germline V gene encodes CDR1 SGHTA and CDR2 FQGNSA. The CDR3 bases are TGTGCCAGCAGCTTATTGCGCGGGAGGGCTGAGCAGTTCTTC. The encoded protein is CASSLLRGRAEQFF.

This sequence joins TRBV19 and TRBJ1-2, with D hard to call. The V gene lost 2 bases and the J gene lost 0 bases, with 16 bases spanning the gap. This CDR3 contains 17 residues. Germline V CDR1 and CDR2: LNHDA, SQIVND (reference sequence). CDR3 DNA sequence: TGTGCCAGTAGTATACGGGAACTCAATCAAGCTAACTATGGCTACACCTTC. Translating it yields CASSIRELNQANYGYTF.

This clone showed up just once. At the DNA level, this CDR3 is encoded by other sequences in the same sample as well. The chain employs TRBV2 and TRBJ1-1; 10 positions match TRBD1. The germline gives CDR1 SNHLY, CDR2 FYNNEI. V gave up 5 bases and J gave up 5 bases; unmatched junction bases: 5. The CDR3 totals 14 residues. The CDR3 reads CASSSTGGRTEAFF. The CDR3 DNA reads TGTGCCAGCAGTTCGACAGGGGGCCGGACTGAAGCTTTCTTT.

V usage is TRBV6-1 and J usage is TRBJ2-2; 8 positions match TRBD1. The CDR3 loop spans 13 amino acids. V dropped 7 bases and J dropped 7; count of bases not matched to a gene: 5. Looked up from germline, CDR1 is MNHNS and CDR2 is SASEGT. The DNA for the CDR3 is TGTGCCAGCACCAGGGGGCAAAACGGGGAGCTGTTTTTT. Amino acid sequence: CASTRGQNGELFF.

This clone was recorded only once. The V and J genes are TRBV28 and TRBJ1-4, with D hard to call. The CDR3 totals 12 residues. V was cut by 4 bases and J by 8 bases, with 8 bases left in between. CDR1 MDHEN and CDR2 SYDVKM come from the germline V gene. This CDR3 is CASSSTLEKLFF. Here the CDR3 DNA reads TGTGCCAGCAGTTCGACGTTAGAAAAACTGTTTTTT.

The chain links TRBV29-1 to TRBJ1-3, with D perhaps matching TRBD1 (5 bases). This CDR3 has 15 amino acids. The germline V gene encodes CDR1 SQVTM and CDR2 ANQGSEA. Deletions cut 3 bases from V and 1 base from J, with 13 bases between. CDR3 amino acids: CSVDYSGGSGNTIYF. In DNA form, the CDR3 reads TGCAGCGTTGATTACTCGGGGGGATCTGGAAACACCATATATTTT.

The chain couples TRBV19 to TRBJ1-5; 10 bases map to TRBD1. The CDR3 runs to 14 residues. CDR1 is LNHDA and CDR2 is SQIVND in the germline V gene (reference sequence). V was pared by 10 bases and J by 2 bases, with 5 bases of the junction left unmatched. The CDR3 is CATRTGGGNQPQHF. The CDR3 coding sequence is TGTGCCACACGGACAGGGGGAGGCAATCAGCCCCAGCATTTT.

Only one count was recorded for this clone. The chain carries TRBV6-4 and TRBJ2-1, with 9 positions matching TRBD2. The CDR3 has 18 residues. Per the germline V gene, CDR1 is MRHNA and CDR2 is SNTAGT. Losses at the gene ends were 0 bases for V and 4 bases for J; bases not matched to a gene: 10. This CDR3 is CASSDSGKRGDPYNEQFF. As DNA, the CDR3 is TGTGCCAGCAGTGACTCGGGGAAGCGGGGGGATCCTTACAATGAGCAGTTCTTC.

The chain uses TRBV20-1 and TRBJ2-1, with D possibly TRBD2 on 5 matching bases. Germline values: CDR1 DFQATT, CDR2 SNEGSKA (reference sequence). The ends were cut back, 6 bases at V and 4 bases at J, with 7 bases in the middle. The CDR3 extends over 11 amino acids. CDR3 sequence reads: CSAGNYNEQFF. CDR3 coding DNA: TGCAGTGCCGGGAATTACAATGAGCAGTTCTTC.

The chain uses TRBV7-9 and TRBJ2-1; D may be TRBD2 (5 bases). The V gene lost 5 bases and the J gene lost 1 base, with 21 bases spanning the gap. The germline V gene encodes CDR1 SEHNR and CDR2 FQNEAQ (reference sequence). This CDR3 is 18 amino acids long. The CDR3 loop is CASSTQPAASGSYNEQFF. CDR3 nucleotide sequence: TGTGCCAGCAGCACGCAACCGGCGGCCTCGGGATCCTACAATGAGCAGTTCTTC.

The chain uses TRBV19 and TRBJ2-5; no clear D. Deletions cut 2 bases from V and 5 bases from J, with 12 bases between. CDR1 and CDR2 (germline): LNHDA, SQIVND (reference sequence). The CDR3 extends over 14 amino acids. The CDR3 DNA reads TGTGCCAGTAGTATACCCGGAGTATGGGAGACCCAGTACTTC. Translated, it gives CASSIPGVWETQYF.